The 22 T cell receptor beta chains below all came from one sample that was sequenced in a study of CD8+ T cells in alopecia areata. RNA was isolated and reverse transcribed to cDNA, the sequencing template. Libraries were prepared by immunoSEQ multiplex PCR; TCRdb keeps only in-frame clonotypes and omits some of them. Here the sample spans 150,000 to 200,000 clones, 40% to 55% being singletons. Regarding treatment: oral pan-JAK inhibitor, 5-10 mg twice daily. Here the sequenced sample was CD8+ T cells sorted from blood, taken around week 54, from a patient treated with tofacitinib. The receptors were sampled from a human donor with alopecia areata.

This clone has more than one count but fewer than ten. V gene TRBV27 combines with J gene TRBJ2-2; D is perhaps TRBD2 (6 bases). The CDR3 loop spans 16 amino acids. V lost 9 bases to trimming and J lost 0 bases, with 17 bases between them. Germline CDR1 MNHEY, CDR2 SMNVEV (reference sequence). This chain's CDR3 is CASRLLGGANTGELFF. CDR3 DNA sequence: TGTGCCAGTCGCCTGCTCGGGGGTGCGAACACCGGGGAGCTGTTTTTT.

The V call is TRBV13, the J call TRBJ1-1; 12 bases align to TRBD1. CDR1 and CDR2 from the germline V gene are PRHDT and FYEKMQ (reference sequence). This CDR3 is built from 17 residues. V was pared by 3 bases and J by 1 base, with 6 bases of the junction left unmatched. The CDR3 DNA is TGTGCCAGCAGCTTCCTCGGGACAGGGGGCGGGAACACTGAAGCTTTCTTT. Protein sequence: CASSFLGTGGGNTEAFF.

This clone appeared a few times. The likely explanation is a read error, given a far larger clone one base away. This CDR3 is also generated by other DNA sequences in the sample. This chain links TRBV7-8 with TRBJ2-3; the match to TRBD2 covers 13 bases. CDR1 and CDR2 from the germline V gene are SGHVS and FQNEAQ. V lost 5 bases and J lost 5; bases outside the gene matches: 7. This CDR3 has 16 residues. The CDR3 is CASSQGRLAGGDTQYF. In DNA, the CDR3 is TGTGCCAGCAGCCAAGGTAGACTAGCGGGGGGAGATACGCAGTATTTT. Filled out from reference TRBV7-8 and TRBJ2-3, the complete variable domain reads GAGVSQSPRYKVAKRGQDVALRCDPISGHVSLFWYQQALGQGPEFLTYFQNEAQLDKSGLPSDRFFAERPEGSVSTLKIQRTQQEDSAVYLCASSQGRLAGGDTQYFGPGTRLTVL.

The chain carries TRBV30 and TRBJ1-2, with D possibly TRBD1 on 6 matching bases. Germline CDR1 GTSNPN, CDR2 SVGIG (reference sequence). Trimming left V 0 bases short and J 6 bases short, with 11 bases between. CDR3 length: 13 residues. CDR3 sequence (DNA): TGTGCCTGGAGTGTAGAGGGGGAGAATGGCTACACCTTC. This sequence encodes CAWSVEGENGYTF.

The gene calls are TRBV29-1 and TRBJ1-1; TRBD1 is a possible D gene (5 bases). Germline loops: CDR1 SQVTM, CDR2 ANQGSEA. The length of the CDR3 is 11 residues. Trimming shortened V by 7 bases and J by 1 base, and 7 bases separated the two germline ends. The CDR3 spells CSATANTEAFF. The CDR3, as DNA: TGCAGCGCGACAGCGAACACTGAAGCTTTCTTT.

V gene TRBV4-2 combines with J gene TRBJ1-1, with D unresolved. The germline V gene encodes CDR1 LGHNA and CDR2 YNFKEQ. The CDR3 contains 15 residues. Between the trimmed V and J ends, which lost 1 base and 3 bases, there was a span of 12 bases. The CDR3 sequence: CASSQAPRDDTEAFF. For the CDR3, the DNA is TGTGCCAGCAGCCAAGCCCCCCGGGATGACACTGAAGCTTTCTTT.

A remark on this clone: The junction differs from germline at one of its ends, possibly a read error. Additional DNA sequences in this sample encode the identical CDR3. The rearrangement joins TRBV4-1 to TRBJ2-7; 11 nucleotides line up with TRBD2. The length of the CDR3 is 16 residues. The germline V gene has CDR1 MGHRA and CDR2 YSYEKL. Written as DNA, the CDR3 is TGTGCCAGCAGCCAAGATGCGACTAGCGGGGCCTACGAGCAGTACTTC. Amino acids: CASSQDATSGAYEQYF.

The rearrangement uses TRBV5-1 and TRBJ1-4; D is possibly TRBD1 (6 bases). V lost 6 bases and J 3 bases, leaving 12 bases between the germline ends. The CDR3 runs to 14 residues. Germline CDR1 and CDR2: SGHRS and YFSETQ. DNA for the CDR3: TGCGCCAGCACCCCCGGACAGCCTAATGAAAAACTGTTTTTT. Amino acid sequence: CASTPGQPNEKLFF.

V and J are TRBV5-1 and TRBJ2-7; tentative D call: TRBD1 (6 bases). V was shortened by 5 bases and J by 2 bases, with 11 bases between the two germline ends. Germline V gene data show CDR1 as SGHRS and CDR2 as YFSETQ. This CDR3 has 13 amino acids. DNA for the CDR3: TGCGCCAGCAGGGGGACAATTACCTACGAGCAGTACTTC. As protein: CASRGTITYEQYF.

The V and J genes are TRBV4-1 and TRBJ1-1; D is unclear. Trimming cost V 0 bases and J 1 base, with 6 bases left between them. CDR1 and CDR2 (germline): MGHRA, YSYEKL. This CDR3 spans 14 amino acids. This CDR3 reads CASSQEGANTEAFF. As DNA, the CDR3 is TGCGCCAGCAGCCAAGAAGGTGCGAACACTGAAGCTTTCTTT.

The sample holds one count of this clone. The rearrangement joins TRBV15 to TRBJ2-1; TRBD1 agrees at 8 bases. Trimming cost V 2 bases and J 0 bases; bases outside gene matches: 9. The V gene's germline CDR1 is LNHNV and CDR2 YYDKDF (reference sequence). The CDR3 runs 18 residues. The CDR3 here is CATSRTDRGRSSYNEQFF. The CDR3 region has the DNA TGTGCCACCAGCAGAACCGACAGGGGCAGGAGCTCCTACAATGAGCAGTTCTTC.

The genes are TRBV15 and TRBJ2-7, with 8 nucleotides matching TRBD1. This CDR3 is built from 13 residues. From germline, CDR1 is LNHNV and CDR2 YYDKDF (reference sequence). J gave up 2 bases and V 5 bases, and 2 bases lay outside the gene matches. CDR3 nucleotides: TGTGCCACCAGCGAACAGGGGGCCTACGAGCAGTACTTC. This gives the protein CATSEQGAYEQYF.

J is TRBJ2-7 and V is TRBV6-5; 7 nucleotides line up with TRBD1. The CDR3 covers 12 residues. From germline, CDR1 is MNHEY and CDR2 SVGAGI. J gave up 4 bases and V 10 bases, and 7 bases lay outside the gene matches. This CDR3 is CATLTGQYEQYF. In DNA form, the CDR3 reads TGTGCCACCTTGACAGGGCAGTACGAGCAGTACTTC.

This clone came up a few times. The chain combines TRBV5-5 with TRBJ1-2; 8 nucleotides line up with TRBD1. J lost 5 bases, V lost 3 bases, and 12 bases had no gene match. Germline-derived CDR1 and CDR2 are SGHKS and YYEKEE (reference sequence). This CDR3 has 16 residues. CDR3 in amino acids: CASSSEPPQGAYGYTF. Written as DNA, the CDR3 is TGTGCCAGCAGCTCCGAACCCCCTCAGGGGGCATATGGCTACACCTTC.

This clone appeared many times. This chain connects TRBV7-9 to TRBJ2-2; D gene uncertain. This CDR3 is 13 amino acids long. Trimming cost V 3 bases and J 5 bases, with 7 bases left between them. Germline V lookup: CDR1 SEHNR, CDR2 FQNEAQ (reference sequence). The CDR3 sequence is CASSFSFTGELFF. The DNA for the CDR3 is TGTGCCAGCAGCTTCTCGTTTACCGGGGAGCTGTTTTTT.

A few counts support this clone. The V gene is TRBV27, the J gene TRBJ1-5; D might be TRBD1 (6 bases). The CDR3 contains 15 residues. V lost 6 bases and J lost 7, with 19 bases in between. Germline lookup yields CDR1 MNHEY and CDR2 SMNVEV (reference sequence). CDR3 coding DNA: TGTGCCAGCAGCCCCCTCCAACAGGGTCCACAGCCCCAGCATTTT. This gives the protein CASSPLQQGPQPQHF.

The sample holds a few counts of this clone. The CDR3 DNA reads as TGTGCCTGGAGTGTGGGCAGGGTTGCAGATACGCAGTATTTT. It specifies CAWSVGRVADTQYF. The V gene is TRBV30, the J gene TRBJ2-3; D perhaps matches TRBD1 (5 bases). Trimming removed 0 bases from V and 4 bases from J, with 11 bases in between. Looked up from germline, CDR1 is GTSNPN and CDR2 is SVGIG (reference sequence). The CDR3 is made up of 14 amino acids.

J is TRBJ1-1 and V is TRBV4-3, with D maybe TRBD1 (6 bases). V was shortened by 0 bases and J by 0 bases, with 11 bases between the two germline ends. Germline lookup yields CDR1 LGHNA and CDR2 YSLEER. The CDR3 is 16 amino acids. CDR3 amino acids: CASSQDRWTVNTEAFF. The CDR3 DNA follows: TGCGCCAGCAGCCAAGATAGGTGGACAGTGAACACTGAAGCTTTCTTT.

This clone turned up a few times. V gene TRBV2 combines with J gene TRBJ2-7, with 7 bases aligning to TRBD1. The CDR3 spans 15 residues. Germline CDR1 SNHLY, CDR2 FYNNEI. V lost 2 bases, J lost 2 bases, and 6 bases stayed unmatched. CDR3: CASSESWDSAYEQYF. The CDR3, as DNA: TGTGCCAGCAGTGAAAGTTGGGACAGCGCCTACGAGCAGTACTTC. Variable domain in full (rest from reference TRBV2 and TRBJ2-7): EPEVTQTPSHQVTQMGQEVILRCVPISNHLYFYWYRQILGQKVEFLVSFYNNEISEKSEIFDDQFSVERPDGSNFTLKIRSTKLEDSAMYFCASSESWDSAYEQYFGPGTRLTVT.

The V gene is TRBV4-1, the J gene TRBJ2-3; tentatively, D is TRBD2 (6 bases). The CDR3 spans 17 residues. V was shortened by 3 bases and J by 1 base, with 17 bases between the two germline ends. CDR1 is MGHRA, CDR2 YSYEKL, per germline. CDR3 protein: CASSQTSGGAGTDTQYF. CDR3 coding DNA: TGCGCCAGCAGCCAGACCTCTGGAGGGGCCGGCACAGATACGCAGTATTTT.

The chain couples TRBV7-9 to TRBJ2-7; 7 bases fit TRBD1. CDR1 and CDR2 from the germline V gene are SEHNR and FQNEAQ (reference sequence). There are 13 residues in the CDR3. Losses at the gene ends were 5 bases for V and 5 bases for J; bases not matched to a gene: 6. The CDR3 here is CASSPDRANEQYF. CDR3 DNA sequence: TGTGCCAGCAGCCCAGACAGGGCGAACGAGCAGTACTTC.

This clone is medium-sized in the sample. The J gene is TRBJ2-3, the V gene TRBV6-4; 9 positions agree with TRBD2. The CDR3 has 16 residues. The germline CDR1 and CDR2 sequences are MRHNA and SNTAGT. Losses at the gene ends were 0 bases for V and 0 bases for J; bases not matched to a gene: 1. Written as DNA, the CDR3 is TGTGCCAGCAGTGACTCGACTAGCGGTAGCACAGATACGCAGTATTTT. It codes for CASSDSTSGSTDTQYF.